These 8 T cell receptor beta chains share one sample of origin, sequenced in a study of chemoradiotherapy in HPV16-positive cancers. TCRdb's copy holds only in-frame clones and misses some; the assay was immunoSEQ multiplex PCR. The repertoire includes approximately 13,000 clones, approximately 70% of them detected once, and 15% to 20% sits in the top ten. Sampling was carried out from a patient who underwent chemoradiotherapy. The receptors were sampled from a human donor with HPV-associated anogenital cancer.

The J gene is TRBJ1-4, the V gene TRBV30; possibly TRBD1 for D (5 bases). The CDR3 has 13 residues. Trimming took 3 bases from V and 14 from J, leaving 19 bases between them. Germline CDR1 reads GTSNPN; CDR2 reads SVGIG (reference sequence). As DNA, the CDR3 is TGTGCCTGGAGCGCTGTGTCATCAGGGTATCTGTTTTTT. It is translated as CAWSAVSSGYLFF.

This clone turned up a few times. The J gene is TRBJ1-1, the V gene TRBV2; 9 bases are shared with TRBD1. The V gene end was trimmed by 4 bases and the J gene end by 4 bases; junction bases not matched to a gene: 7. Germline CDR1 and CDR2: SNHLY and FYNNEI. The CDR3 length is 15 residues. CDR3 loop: CASSATGGAPTEAFF. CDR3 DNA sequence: TGTGCCAGCAGTGCAACAGGGGGCGCCCCCACTGAAGCTTTCTTT.

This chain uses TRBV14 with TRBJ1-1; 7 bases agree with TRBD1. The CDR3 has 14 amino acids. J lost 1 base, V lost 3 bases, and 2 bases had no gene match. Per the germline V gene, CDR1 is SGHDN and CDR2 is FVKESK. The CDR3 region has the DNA TGTGCCAGCAGCCAGACAGGGACGAACACTGAAGCTTTCTTT. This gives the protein CASSQTGTNTEAFF.

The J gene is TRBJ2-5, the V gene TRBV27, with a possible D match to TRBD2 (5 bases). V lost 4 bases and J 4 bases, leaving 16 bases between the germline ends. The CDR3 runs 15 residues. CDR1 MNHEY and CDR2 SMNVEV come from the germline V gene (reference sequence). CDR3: CASSSITSGGETQYF. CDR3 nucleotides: TGTGCCAGCAGTTCTATTACCTCTGGAGGAGAGACCCAGTACTTC.

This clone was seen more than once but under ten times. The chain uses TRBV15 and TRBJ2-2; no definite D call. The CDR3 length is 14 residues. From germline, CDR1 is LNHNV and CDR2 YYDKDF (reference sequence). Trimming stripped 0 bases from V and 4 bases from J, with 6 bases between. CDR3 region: CATSRDTATGELFF. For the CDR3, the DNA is TGTGCCACCAGCAGAGATACGGCCACCGGGGAGCTGTTTTTT. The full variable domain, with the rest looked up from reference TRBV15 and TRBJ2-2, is DAMVIQNPRYQVTQFGKPVTLSCSQTLNHNVMYWYQQKSSQAPKLLFHYYDKDFNNEADTPDNFQSRRPNTSFCFLDIRSPGLGDTAMYLCATSRDTATGELFFGEGSRLTVL.

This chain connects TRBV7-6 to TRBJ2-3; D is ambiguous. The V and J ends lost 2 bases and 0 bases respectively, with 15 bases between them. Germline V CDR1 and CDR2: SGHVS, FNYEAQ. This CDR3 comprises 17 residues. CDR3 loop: CASSLLVATTSTDTQYF. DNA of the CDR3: TGTGCCAGCAGCTTACTCGTAGCTACCACTAGCACAGATACGCAGTATTTT.

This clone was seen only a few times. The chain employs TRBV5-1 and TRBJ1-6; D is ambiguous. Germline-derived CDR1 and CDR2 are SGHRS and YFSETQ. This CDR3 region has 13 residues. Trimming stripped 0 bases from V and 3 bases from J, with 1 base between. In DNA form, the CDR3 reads TGCGCCAGCAGCTTGGACTATAATTCACCCCTCCACTTT. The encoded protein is CASSLDYNSPLHF.

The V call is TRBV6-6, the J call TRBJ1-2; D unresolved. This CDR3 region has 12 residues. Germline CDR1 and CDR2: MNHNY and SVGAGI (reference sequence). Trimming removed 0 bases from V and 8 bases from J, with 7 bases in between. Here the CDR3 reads CASSYSGGGYTF. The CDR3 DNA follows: TGTGCCAGCAGTTACTCAGGAGGCGGCTACACCTTC.